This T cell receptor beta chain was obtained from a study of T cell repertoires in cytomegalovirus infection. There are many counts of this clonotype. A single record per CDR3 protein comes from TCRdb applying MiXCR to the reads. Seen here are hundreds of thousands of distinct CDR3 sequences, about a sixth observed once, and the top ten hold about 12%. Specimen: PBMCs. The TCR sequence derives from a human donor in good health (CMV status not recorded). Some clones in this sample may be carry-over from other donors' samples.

The CDR3 sequence: CASSQLRRKTYEQYF. The CDR3 bases are TGTGCCAGCAGCCAACTACGGAGAAAAACCTACGAGCAGTACTTC. This chain uses TRBV7-2 with TRBJ2-7; D gene uncertain. V lost 5 bases and J lost 2, with 16 bases in between. Looked up from germline, CDR1 is SGHTA and CDR2 is FQGNSA. This CDR3 comprises 15 residues.